This T cell receptor beta chain came from a study of long-term antiretroviral therapy in people with HIV. Remarks on this clone: Its target is not known.

CDR3 length: 14 amino acids. With 8 bases removed from V and 3 bases from J, the gap between germline ends came to 14 bases. Germline assignment: CDR1 LNHDA and CDR2 SQIVND (reference sequence). Study outcomes and limitations: Clones expanded before ART dominated the repertoire at all time points.

The assay, immunoSEQ v3.0, was run at survey level. Sequenced by immunoSEQ multiplex PCR; TCRdb stores in-frame clones only, minus some. The sample lists 7,500 to 10,000 clones; over 75% were seen once. The source of this sequence is a man between 40 and 49 years old with HIV. The V gene is TRBV19, the J gene TRBJ1-5; D not certain. Specimen: unsorted PBMCs, collected 0.7 years after starting antiretroviral therapy. CDR3 sequence: CASEGKGSNQPQHF. The CDR3 nucleotides are TGTGCCAGTGAAGGGAAGGGTTCCAATCAGCCCCAGCATTTT.